This TCR beta chain was identified during a study of neurological immune-mediated disorders. From the 5' RACE reads, TCRdb called clonotypes with MiXCR, one entry per CDR3 protein. The sample has fewer than 45,000 distinct CDR3 sequences, 11% seen once. Time point here: technical triplicate 1. Unsorted libraries used 2 million PBMCs kept at -80 degrees C. The CDR3 is made up of 13 amino acids. V was cut by 6 bases and J by 4 bases, with 12 bases left in between. Germline V gives CDR1 MNHEY, CDR2 SMNVEV (reference sequence). There are many counts of this clonotype. Sequencing was carried out using PBMCs. The TCR comes from a man aged 60 to 75 with HTLV-1-associated myelopathy (HAM/TSP). The chain employs TRBV27 and TRBJ1-2; a possible D gene is TRBD1 (5 bases). The CDR3 is CASSPIGGYGYTF. Here the CDR3 DNA reads TGTGCCAGCAGCCCCATCGGGGGCTATGGCTACACCTTC.